A single T cell receptor beta chain is shown here with its context. Its antigen is still unknown. The source of the sample is a study of T cell therapy after organ transplantation. Study-wide background: About 20% of the ten patients were classed as nonresponders. Study conclusions and caveats: Both transferred clonotypes and endogenous ones absent from products apparently reconstituted.

The CDR3 runs 15 residues. The V end was cut by 6 bases, the J end by 6 bases, with 17 bases between. From germline, CDR1 is MNHGY and CDR2 SAAAGT. Time point: 4-8 weeks after completion of therapy. Sequencing was performed with immunoSEQ multiplex PCR; in TCRdb, only in-frame clones are kept and a portion is missing. The sample consists of around 4,400 clones, 68% of them appearing once. Specimen: CD8+ T cells from blood, collected after autologous CMV-specific T cell therapy. This receptor was obtained from a human patient who had received a solid organ transplant and had CMV disease. The graft donor may have given rise to some T cells. This chain links TRBV6-8 with TRBJ1-4; the D is unclear. This CDR3 reads CASSGLGPLYEKLFF. The CDR3 DNA reads TGTGCCAGCAGCGGATTGGGCCCGCTTTATGAAAAACTGTTTTTT.